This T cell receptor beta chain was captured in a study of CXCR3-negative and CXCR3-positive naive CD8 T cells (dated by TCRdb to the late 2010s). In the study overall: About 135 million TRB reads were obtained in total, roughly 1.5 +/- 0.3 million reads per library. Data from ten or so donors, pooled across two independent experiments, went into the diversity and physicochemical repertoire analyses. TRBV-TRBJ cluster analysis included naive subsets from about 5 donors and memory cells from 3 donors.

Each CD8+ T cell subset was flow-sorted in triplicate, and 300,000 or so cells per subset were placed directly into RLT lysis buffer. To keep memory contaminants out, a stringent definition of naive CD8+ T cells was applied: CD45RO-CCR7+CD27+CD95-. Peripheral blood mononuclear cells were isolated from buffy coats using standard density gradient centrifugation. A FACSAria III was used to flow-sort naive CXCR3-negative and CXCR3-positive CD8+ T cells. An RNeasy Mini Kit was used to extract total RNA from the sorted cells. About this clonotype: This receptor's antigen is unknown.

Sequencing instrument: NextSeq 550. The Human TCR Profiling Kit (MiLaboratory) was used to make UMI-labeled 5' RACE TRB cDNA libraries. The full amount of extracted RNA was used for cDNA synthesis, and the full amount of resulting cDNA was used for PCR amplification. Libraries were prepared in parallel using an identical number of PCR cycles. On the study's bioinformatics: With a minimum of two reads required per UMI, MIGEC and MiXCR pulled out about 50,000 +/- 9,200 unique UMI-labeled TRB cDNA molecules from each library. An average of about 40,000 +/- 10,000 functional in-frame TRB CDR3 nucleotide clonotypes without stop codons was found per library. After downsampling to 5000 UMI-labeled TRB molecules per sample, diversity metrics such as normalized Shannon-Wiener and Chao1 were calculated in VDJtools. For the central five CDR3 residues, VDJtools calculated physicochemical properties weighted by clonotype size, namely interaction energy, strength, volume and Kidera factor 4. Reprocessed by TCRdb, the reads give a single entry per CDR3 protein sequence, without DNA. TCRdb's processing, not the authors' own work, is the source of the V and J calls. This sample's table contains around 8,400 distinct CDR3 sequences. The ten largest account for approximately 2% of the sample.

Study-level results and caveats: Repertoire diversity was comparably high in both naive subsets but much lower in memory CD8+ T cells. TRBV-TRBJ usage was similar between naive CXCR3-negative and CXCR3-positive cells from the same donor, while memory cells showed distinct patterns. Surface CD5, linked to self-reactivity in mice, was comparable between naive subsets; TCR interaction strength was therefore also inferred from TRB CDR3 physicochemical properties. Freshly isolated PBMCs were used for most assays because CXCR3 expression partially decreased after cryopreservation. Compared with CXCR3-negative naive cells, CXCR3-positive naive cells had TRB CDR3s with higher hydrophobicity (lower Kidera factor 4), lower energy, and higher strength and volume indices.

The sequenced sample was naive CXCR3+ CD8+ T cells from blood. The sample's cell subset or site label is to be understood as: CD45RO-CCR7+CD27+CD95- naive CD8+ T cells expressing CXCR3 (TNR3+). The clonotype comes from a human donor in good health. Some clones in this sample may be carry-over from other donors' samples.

CDR3 protein: CASSLSYEQYF. The chain is made from TRBV2 and TRBJ2-7. The CDR1 and CDR2 encoded by the germline V gene are SNHLY and FYNNEI. The CDR3 contains 11 residues, cysteine and phenylalanine counted. The nucleotide record is missing.